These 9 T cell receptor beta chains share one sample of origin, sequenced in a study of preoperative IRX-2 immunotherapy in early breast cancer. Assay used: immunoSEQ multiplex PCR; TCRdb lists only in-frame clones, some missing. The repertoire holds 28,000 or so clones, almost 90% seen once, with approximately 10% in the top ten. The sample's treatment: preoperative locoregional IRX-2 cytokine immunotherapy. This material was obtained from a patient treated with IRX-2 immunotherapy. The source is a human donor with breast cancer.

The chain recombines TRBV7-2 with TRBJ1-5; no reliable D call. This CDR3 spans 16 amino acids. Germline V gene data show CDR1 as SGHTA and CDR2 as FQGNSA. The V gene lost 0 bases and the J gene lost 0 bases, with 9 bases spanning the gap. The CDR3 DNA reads TGTGCCAGCAGCTTAGCGGGTGGCAATAGCAATCAGCCCCAGCATTTT. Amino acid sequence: CASSLAGGNSNQPQHF.

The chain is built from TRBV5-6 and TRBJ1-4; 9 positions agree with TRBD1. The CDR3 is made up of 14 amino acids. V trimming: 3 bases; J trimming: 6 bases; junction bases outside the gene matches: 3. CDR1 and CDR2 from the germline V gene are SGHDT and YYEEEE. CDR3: CASSWTGVHEKLFF. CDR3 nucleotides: TGTGCCAGCAGCTGGACAGGGGTTCATGAAAAACTGTTTTTT. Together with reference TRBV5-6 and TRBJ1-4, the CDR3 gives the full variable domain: DAGVTQSPTHLIKTRGQQVTLRCSPKSGHDTVSWYQQALGQGPQFIFQYYEEEERQRGNFPDRFSGHQFPNYSSELNVNALLLGDSALYLCASSWTGVHEKLFFGSGTQLSVL.

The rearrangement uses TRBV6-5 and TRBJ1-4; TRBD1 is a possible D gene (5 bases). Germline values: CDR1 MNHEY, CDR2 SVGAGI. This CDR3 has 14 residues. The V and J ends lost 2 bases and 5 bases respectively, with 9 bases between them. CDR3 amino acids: CASSYGGGNEKLFF. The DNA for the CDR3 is TGTGCCAGCAGTTACGGGGGGGGAAATGAAAAACTGTTTTTT.

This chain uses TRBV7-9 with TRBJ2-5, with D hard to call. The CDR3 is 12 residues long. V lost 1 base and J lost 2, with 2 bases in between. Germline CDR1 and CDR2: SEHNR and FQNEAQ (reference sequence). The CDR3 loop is CASSLGQETQYF. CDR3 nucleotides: TGTGCCAGCAGCTTAGGGCAAGAGACCCAGTACTTC.

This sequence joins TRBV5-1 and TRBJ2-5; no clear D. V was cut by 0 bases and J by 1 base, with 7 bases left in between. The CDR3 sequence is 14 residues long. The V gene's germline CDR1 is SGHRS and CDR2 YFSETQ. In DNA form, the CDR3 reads TGCGCCAGCAGCTTGGATACATCCCAAGAGACCCAGTACTTC. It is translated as CASSLDTSQETQYF.

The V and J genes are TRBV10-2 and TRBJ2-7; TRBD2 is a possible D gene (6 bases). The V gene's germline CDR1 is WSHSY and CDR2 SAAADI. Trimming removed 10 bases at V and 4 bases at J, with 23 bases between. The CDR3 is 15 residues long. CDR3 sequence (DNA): TGCGCCACCCGGAGGGCCTCGGACTCGAATTACGAGCAGTACTTC. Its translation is CATRRASDSNYEQYF.

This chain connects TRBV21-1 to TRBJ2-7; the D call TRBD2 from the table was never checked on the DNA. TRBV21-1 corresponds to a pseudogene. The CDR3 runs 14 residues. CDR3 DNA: TGTGCCAGCAGCCTCGCGGGGGGACCCTACGAGCAGTACTTC. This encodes CASSLAGGPYEQYF.

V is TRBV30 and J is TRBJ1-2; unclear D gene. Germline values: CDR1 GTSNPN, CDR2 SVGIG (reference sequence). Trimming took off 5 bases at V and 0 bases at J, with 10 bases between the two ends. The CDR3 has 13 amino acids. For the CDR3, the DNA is TGTGCCTGGTATCTAGCAGCTAACTATGGCTACACCTTC. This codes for CAWYLAANYGYTF.

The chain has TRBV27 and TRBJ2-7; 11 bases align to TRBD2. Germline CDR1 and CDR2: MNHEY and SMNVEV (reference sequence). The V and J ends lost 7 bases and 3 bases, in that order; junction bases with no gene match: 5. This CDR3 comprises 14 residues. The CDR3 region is CASMIAGGHYEQYF. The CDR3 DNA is TGTGCCAGCATGATAGCGGGGGGGCACTACGAGCAGTACTTC.